The 21 T cell receptor beta chains reported below all come from one sample, sequenced in a study of blood T cell repertoires in COVID-19 (dated by TCRdb to the early 2020s). Libraries were built with the immunoSEQ multiplex PCR assay. As stored in TCRdb, this immuneACCESS dataset retains in-frame rearrangements with V and J assigned. A fraction of the clones does not appear; measured against another copy, unresolved V genes explain less than half of the discrepancy, and the remainder lacks a known reason. In all, the sample holds under 250,000 clones, and roughly 85% of those were seen once. The ten most abundant clones make up 2% to 3% of the sample. Sequencing used peripheral blood. Receptor source: a woman in her sixties or seventies with COVID-19, enrolled during active disease.

The V gene is TRBV14, the J gene TRBJ1-1; D gene uncertain. Germline values: CDR1 SGHDN, CDR2 FVKESK. The CDR3 consists of 13 residues. V was clipped by 5 bases and J by 5 bases, with 12 bases between them. For the CDR3, the DNA is TGTGCCAGCAGCTATCAGGTTAGAACTGAAGCTTTCTTT. It encodes CASSYQVRTEAFF.

The chain couples TRBV9 to TRBJ2-5; 9 bases line up with TRBD2. Trimming cost V 3 bases and J 4 bases; bases outside gene matches: 7. Germline V lookup: CDR1 SGDLS, CDR2 YYNGEE. The CDR3 spans 15 residues. CDR3 sequence reads: CASSGPRGGSETQYF. The CDR3 nucleotides are TGTGCCAGCAGCGGTCCGCGGGGGGGGTCAGAGACCCAGTACTTC.

The CDR3 region has the DNA TGTGCCAGCAGTCACAGGGGGCAGGTCACTGAAGCTTTCTTT. Translated, it gives CASSHRGQVTEAFF. The chain recombines TRBV27 with TRBJ1-1; 9 bases are shared with TRBD1. This CDR3 has 14 amino acids. Germline loops: CDR1 MNHEY, CDR2 SMNVEV (reference sequence). J lost 4 bases, V lost 5 bases, and 5 bases had no gene match.

The chain couples TRBV29-1 to TRBJ1-1, with D perhaps TRBD1 (6 bases). In germline, CDR1 is SQVTM, CDR2 ANQGSEA. The CDR3 has 11 amino acids. The CDR3 loop reads CRIDTGTEAFF. CDR3 in DNA: TGCAGAATTGACACAGGGACTGAAGCTTTCTTT.

By sample fraction, this clone is medium-sized (0.01 to 0.1%). The V and J genes are TRBV7-3 and TRBJ2-1; D might be TRBD2 (6 bases). Trimming shortened V by 3 bases and J by 3 bases, and 21 bases separated the two germline ends. This CDR3 has 18 amino acids. Germline assignment: CDR1 SGHTA and CDR2 FQGTGA. The CDR3 DNA follows: TGTGCCAGCAGCTTGGTGGCCGCAGATAGCGGAATCTACAATGAGCAGTTCTTC. Protein product: CASSLVAADSGIYNEQFF.

The rearrangement joins TRBV4-1 to TRBJ2-4, with 7 positions matching TRBD1. In germline, CDR1 is MGHRA, CDR2 YSYEKL. After removal of 0 bases from V and 0 bases from J, the junction contained 8 bases not matched to a gene. The CDR3 length is 18 residues. CDR3: CASSQDRTGTLAKNIQYF. CDR3 nucleotides: TGCGCCAGCAGCCAAGACCGGACAGGAACTCTAGCCAAAAACATTCAGTACTTC.

The chain has TRBV29-1 and TRBJ2-5; a weak D match, TRBD2 (7 bases). With 2 bases removed from V and 4 bases from J, the gap between germline ends came to 17 bases. Per the germline V gene, CDR1 is SQVTM and CDR2 is ANQGSEA. The CDR3 length is 15 residues. The CDR3 sequence: CSVEMGGGGRETQYF. The CDR3 DNA is TGCAGCGTTGAAATGGGAGGGGGAGGGCGAGAGACCCAGTACTTC.

The gene calls are TRBV11-3 and TRBJ1-2; D not certain. There are 13 residues in the CDR3. Germline CDR1 is SGHNT and CDR2 is YENEEA. The V end lost 5 bases, the J end lost 8 bases, and 15 bases lay between the germline ends. CDR3 nucleotides: TGTGCCAGCAGCCAGATGGCAGAGAGGGGCTACACCTTC. Residues: CASSQMAERGYTF.

The V call is TRBV9, the J call TRBJ2-3, with TRBD1 matching 7 bases. Losses at the gene ends were 2 bases for V and 6 bases for J; bases not matched to a gene: 12. CDR3 length equals 16 residues. The germline V gene encodes CDR1 SGDLS and CDR2 YYNGEE. This chain's CDR3 is CASSVLGTVGSDTQYF. Here the CDR3 DNA reads TGTGCCAGCAGCGTTCTTGGGACAGTTGGCTCTGATACGCAGTATTTT. Full variable domain (rest looked up from reference TRBV9 and TRBJ2-3): DSGVTQTPKHLITATGQRVTLRCSPRSGDLSVYWYQQSLDQGLQFLIQYYNGEERAKGNILERFSAQQFPDLHSELNLSSLELGDSALYFCASSVLGTVGSDTQYFGPGTRLTVL.

The V gene is TRBV7-2, the J gene TRBJ1-3; 8 bases align to TRBD1. The CDR3 has 16 residues. The V segment lost 5 bases and the J segment 4 bases; nucleotides outside the gene matches: 10. Germline CDR1 reads SGHTA; CDR2 reads FQGNSA. The CDR3 coding sequence is TGTGCCAGCAGCCTATACCAGGGGGCTAAAGGAAACACCATATATTTT. It codes for CASSLYQGAKGNTIYF.

This clone was picked up one time. The DNA of the CDR3 is TGTGCCAGCAGCTTAGTCGGGACAGTTATCTCTGGAAACACCATATATTTT. Translated: CASSLVGTVISGNTIYF. The V gene is TRBV7-9, the J gene TRBJ1-3; 7 bases agree with TRBD1. The germline V gene has CDR1 SEHNR and CDR2 FQNEAQ (reference sequence). V lost 1 base, J lost 0 bases, and 6 bases stayed unmatched. This CDR3 comprises 17 residues.

This clone was seen a few times. The CDR3 DNA sequence: TGTGCCAGCAGTATGACAGGGGTGGACACCGGGGAGCTGTTTTTT. Protein product: CASSMTGVDTGELFF. The genes are TRBV6-2 or TRBV6-3 and TRBJ2-2, with 8 bases lining up with TRBD1. Germline CDR1 is MNHEY and CDR2 is SVGEGT. This CDR3 contains 15 residues. With 5 bases clipped from V and 3 bases from J, the junction kept 5 bases outside the gene matches.

The chain uses TRBV19 and TRBJ2-3; 11 positions match TRBD2. V was pared by 5 bases and J by 0 bases, with 4 bases of the junction left unmatched. The germline V gene encodes CDR1 LNHDA and CDR2 SQIVND (reference sequence). The CDR3 covers 16 residues. CDR3 DNA: TGTGCCAGTAGTTTAAGGACTAGCGGGAGCACAGATACGCAGTATTTT. Translation: CASSLRTSGSTDTQYF.

The chain combines TRBV4-3 with TRBJ1-1; TRBD1 matches 10 bases. This CDR3 has 15 amino acids. Germline V gives CDR1 LGHNA, CDR2 YSLEER. Trimming cost V 1 base and J 4 bases; bases outside gene matches: 3. The CDR3 is CASSQGGQGSTEAFF. CDR3 DNA sequence: TGCGCCAGCAGCCAAGGGGGACAGGGGAGCACTGAAGCTTTCTTT.

The rearrangement joins TRBV4-3 to TRBJ2-1, with 8 bases that match TRBD2. Germline CDR1 reads LGHNA; CDR2 reads YSLEER. The CDR3 sequence is 17 residues long. Losses at the gene ends were 1 base for V and 6 bases for J; bases not matched to a gene: 11. CDR3 nucleotide sequence: TGCGCCAGCAGCCAAGTAGCTGCGGCTAGCGGGTTCAATGAGCAGTTCTTC. Protein product: CASSQVAAASGFNEQFF.

The chain is built from TRBV12-3 or TRBV12-4 and TRBJ2-7, with D unresolved. Trimming took off 3 bases at V and 3 bases at J, with 9 bases between the two ends. The CDR3 contains 13 residues. DNA of the CDR3: TGTGCCAGCAGTTTTATGAGGAGCTACGAGCAGTACTTC. This sequence encodes CASSFMRSYEQYF.

The chain employs TRBV11-3 and TRBJ1-2; D gene ambiguous. V was pared by 0 bases and J by 3 bases, with 8 bases between. CDR1 is SGHNT, CDR2 YENEEA, per germline. There are 14 residues in the CDR3. The CDR3 loop is CASSLDRVDYGYTF. In DNA, the CDR3 is TGTGCCAGCAGCTTAGATCGGGTAGACTATGGCTACACCTTC.

This sequence joins TRBV7-2 and TRBJ2-3; D remains unclear. The germline CDR1 and CDR2 sequences are SGHTA and FQGNSA. V was cut by 2 bases and J by 2 bases, with 8 bases left in between. This CDR3 region has 14 residues. The CDR3 sequence is CASSLTPTTDTQYF. In nucleotides, the CDR3 is TGTGCCAGCAGCTTAACTCCAACCACAGATACGCAGTATTTT.

The chain employs TRBV4-1 and TRBJ1-1; D unclear. The CDR3 totals 14 residues. CDR1 and CDR2 from the germline V gene are MGHRA and YSYEKL. V was trimmed by 1 base and J by 1 base, leaving 7 bases between them. This CDR3 is CASSQGSENTEAFF. The CDR3 DNA reads as TGCGCCAGCAGCCAAGGTTCAGAGAACACTGAAGCTTTCTTT.

The gene calls are TRBV2 and TRBJ2-7, with TRBD2 matching over 7 bases. V gave up 6 bases and J gave up 1 base; unmatched junction bases: 6. CDR1 is SNHLY, CDR2 FYNNEI, per germline. This CDR3 has 14 amino acids. The CDR3 DNA is TGTGCCAGCAGCGCTAGCGGATTATCCTACGAGCAGTACTTC. This translates into CASSASGLSYEQYF.

This chain's CDR3 is CASSATGDTEAFF. CDR3 DNA sequence: TGTGCCAGCAGCGCGACAGGGGACACTGAAGCTTTCTTT. V usage is TRBV6-5 and J usage is TRBJ1-1, with 8 bases lining up with TRBD1. The CDR3 extends over 13 amino acids. Germline V gene lookup returns CDR1 MNHEY and CDR2 SVGAGI. With 6 bases clipped from V and 3 bases from J, the junction kept 3 bases outside the gene matches.